This TCR beta chain originates from a study of cytomegalovirus exposure and HLA in healthy donors. The primer mix had 60 Vbeta and 13 Jbeta primers. TCRdb keeps only in-frame clones here, not all; method: immunoSEQ multiplex PCR. The sample lists approximately 150,000 clones, roughly a tenth occurring once. The germline CDR1 and CDR2 sequences are SGHTA and FQGTGA. The CDR3 spans 13 residues. Trimming shortened V by 6 bases and J by 3 bases, and 11 bases separated the two germline ends. This receptor was obtained from a male donor in good health and CMV-seronegative. The sequencing input was PBMCs. V and J are TRBV7-3 and TRBJ1-1; D gene ambiguous. Here the CDR3 reads CASSPGRDTEAFF. As DNA, the CDR3 is TGTGCCAGCAGTCCCGGGCGGGACACTGAAGCTTTCTTT.